One sample yielded the 25 T cell receptor beta chains listed below, sequenced in a study of T cell responses to AZD1222 COVID-19 vaccine (dated by TCRdb to about 2021). The method behind the library was the immunoSEQ multiplex PCR assay. TCRdb took this table from immuneACCESS and kept in-frame rearrangements with V and J called. Such tables lack part of the clones; where checked against another copy, unresolved V genes explain under half of the gap, and the rest is unexplained. The sample records about 180,000 clones, 88% of which are singletons. The biggest ten clones account for roughly a quarter of the sample. The intended sense of this specimen's time point label: about 28 days (+/-7) after the second vaccine dose. The sequencing used peripheral blood, collected 28 days after the second AZD1222 dose. These receptors were obtained from an adult who received the AZD1222 COVID-19 vaccine.

The gene calls are TRBV5-1 and TRBJ1-1; 9 nucleotides line up with TRBD1. The CDR3 sequence is 15 residues long. Germline trimming cut 1 base from V and 5 bases from J; bases unmatched to any gene: 6. CDR1 SGHRS and CDR2 YFSETQ come from the germline V gene. In nucleotides, the CDR3 is TGCGCCAGCAGCTTGAGACAGGGGGTAAATACTGAAGCTTTCTTT. Translated: CASSLRQGVNTEAFF. Combining the CDR3 with reference TRBV5-1 and TRBJ1-1 gives the whole variable domain KAGVTQTPRYLIKTRGQQVTLSCSPISGHRSVSWYQQTPGQGLQFLFEYFSETQRNKGNFPGRFSGRQFSNSRSEMNVSTLELGDSALYLCASSLRQGVNTEAFFGQGTRLTVV.

This chain uses TRBV2 with TRBJ2-2; D is tentatively TRBD1 or TRBD2 (6 bases each). Trimming left V 8 bases short and J 5 bases short, with 15 bases between. The CDR3 consists of 14 residues. Germline CDR1 reads SNHLY; CDR2 reads FYNNEI. CDR3 sequence (DNA): TGTGCCAGCTTCCTAGGGGGGCGGACCGGGGAGCTGTTTTTT. The encoded protein is CASFLGGRTGELFF.

The chain joins TRBV25-1 to TRBJ2-3; D is unclear. This CDR3 region has 12 residues. The germline CDR1 and CDR2 sequences are MGHDK and SYGVNS. The ends were cut back, 6 bases at V and 6 bases at J, with 10 bases in the middle. DNA of the CDR3: TGTGCCAGCAGCGACCTGGGGGATACGCAGTATTTT. This encodes CASSDLGDTQYF. The variable domain in full, with the rest retrieved from reference TRBV25-1 and TRBJ2-3, is EADIYQTPRYLVIGTGKKITLECSQTMGHDKMYWYQQDPGMELHLIHYSYGVNSTEKGDLSSESTVSRIRTEHFPLTLESARPSHTSQYLCASSDLGDTQYFGPGTRLTVL.

The chain is built from TRBV2 and TRBJ1-1; D is unresolved. V lost 3 bases, J lost 7 bases, and 6 bases lay in between. The CDR3 loop spans 11 amino acids. The V gene's germline CDR1 is SNHLY and CDR2 FYNNEI. The chain's CDR3 is CASSDSIEAFF. The DNA of the CDR3 is TGTGCCAGCAGTGACAGTATTGAAGCTTTCTTT.

V gene TRBV5-6 combines with J gene TRBJ2-7, with 9 bases matching TRBD2. Looked up from germline, CDR1 is SGHDT and CDR2 is YYEEEE. The J segment lost 7 bases and the V segment lost 2 bases, leaving 10 bases of the junction unmatched. The CDR3 totals 15 residues. This chain's CDR3 is CASSFRGGRALEQYF. The CDR3 nucleotides are TGTGCCAGCAGCTTTCGGGGCGGGAGGGCCTTGGAGCAGTACTTC.

V gene TRBV29-1 combines with J gene TRBJ1-1, with D hard to call. The length of the CDR3 is 13 residues. Deletions cut 1 base from V and 0 bases from J, with 6 bases between. The germline V gene encodes CDR1 SQVTM and CDR2 ANQGSEA. In DNA form, the CDR3 reads TGCAGCGTTGAAGTACAGATGAACACTGAAGCTTTCTTT. This codes for CSVEVQMNTEAFF.

The chain is built from TRBV7-2 and TRBJ1-3; D uncertain. CDR3 size: 17 residues. V lost 0 bases to trimming and J lost 4 bases, with 16 bases between them. In germline, CDR1 is SGHTA, CDR2 FQGNSA. CDR3 residues: CASSLAGQSPGGNTIYF. CDR3 DNA sequence: TGTGCCAGCAGCTTAGCTGGGCAGTCGCCGGGAGGAAACACCATATATTTT.

This chain connects TRBV13 to TRBJ2-1; maybe TRBD2 (6 bases). V lost 8 bases, J lost 0 bases, and 17 bases lay in between. This CDR3 is built from 16 residues. CDR1 and CDR2 (germline): PRHDT, FYEKMQ (reference sequence). The CDR3 loop is CASQAVVGSSYNEQFF. The CDR3 nucleotides are TGTGCCAGCCAGGCTGTGGTCGGGAGCTCCTACAATGAGCAGTTCTTC.

This clone came up once. This sequence joins TRBV2 and TRBJ2-3; D gene uncertain. The CDR3 has 17 residues. V lost 2 bases to trimming and J lost 1 base, with 16 bases between them. The germline CDR1 and CDR2 sequences are SNHLY and FYNNEI. The chain's CDR3 is CASSEKGQSAGTDTQYF. As DNA, the CDR3 is TGTGCCAGCAGTGAAAAGGGCCAGTCGGCAGGCACAGATACGCAGTATTTT.

V gene TRBV5-5 combines with J gene TRBJ2-5; 8 nucleotides align to TRBD1. This CDR3 has 15 amino acids. Germline V gives CDR1 SGHKS, CDR2 YYEKEE (reference sequence). J lost 4 bases, V lost 6 bases, and 11 bases had no gene match. CDR3 residues: CASTLTGAARETQYF. The DNA of the CDR3 is TGTGCCAGCACCCTGACAGGGGCCGCACGAGAGACCCAGTACTTC. Variable domain in full (rest from reference TRBV5-5 and TRBJ2-5): DAGVTQSPTHLIKTRGQQVTLRCSPISGHKSVSWYQQVLGQGPQFIFQYYEKEERGRGNFPDRFSARQFPNYSSELNVNALLLGDSALYLCASTLTGAARETQYFGPGTRLLVL.

This chain joins TRBV7-2 and TRBJ2-7; D uncertain. V dropped 5 bases and J dropped 0 bases, with 11 bases sitting between them. Germline CDR1 and CDR2: SGHTA and FQGNSA. The CDR3 extends over 14 amino acids. DNA of the CDR3: TGTGCCAGCAGCCTAGGCGTCCTCTCCTACGAGCAGTACTTC. It yields the protein CASSLGVLSYEQYF.

The V gene is TRBV5-6, the J gene TRBJ1-1, with TRBD1 matching over 8 bases. V was clipped by 1 base and J by 6 bases; unmatched bases: 5. The CDR3 runs 14 residues. Per the germline V gene, CDR1 is SGHDT and CDR2 is YYEEEE. This chain's CDR3 is CASSLLTGVPEAFF. The CDR3 nucleotides read TGTGCCAGCAGCTTGCTGACAGGGGTCCCTGAAGCTTTCTTT.

The rearrangement uses TRBV4-3 and TRBJ2-7; 9 bases align to TRBD1. The V gene end was trimmed by 4 bases and the J gene end by 2 bases; junction bases not matched to a gene: 3. Looked up from germline, CDR1 is LGHNA and CDR2 is YSLEER. CDR3 length: 14 residues. The CDR3 DNA follows: TGCGCCAGCAGCCGCGACAGGGGGACCTACGAGCAGTACTTC. This gives the protein CASSRDRGTYEQYF.

The rearrangement links TRBV10-3 to TRBJ2-1; the D gene is possibly TRBD2 (6 bases). CDR3 size: 14 residues. V gave up 5 bases and J gave up 9 bases, with 17 bases separating them. CDR1 is ENHRY, CDR2 SYGVKD, per germline. The CDR3 DNA sequence: TGTGCCATCAGTCGGCGACTAGAGATTCCTGAGCAGTTCTTC. Translating it yields CAISRRLEIPEQFF.

The gene calls are TRBV5-1 and TRBJ2-1; 9 bases align to TRBD2. The germline gives CDR1 SGHRS, CDR2 YFSETQ. The V segment lost 4 bases and the J segment 2 bases; nucleotides outside the gene matches: 7. The CDR3 loop spans 16 amino acids. The CDR3 protein is CASSLLAGVAYNEQFF. CDR3 coding DNA: TGCGCCAGCAGCCTCTTAGCGGGAGTGGCCTACAATGAGCAGTTCTTC.

V usage is TRBV10-3 and J usage is TRBJ2-3, with D possibly TRBD2 on 6 matching bases. V was cut by 6 bases and J by 5 bases, with 12 bases left in between. CDR3 size: 13 residues. From germline, CDR1 is ENHRY and CDR2 SYGVKD. The CDR3 loop reads CAISSGLGDTQYF. CDR3 DNA sequence: TGTGCCATCAGCAGCGGGCTTGGAGATACGCAGTATTTT.

CDR3 sequence (DNA): TGTGCCAGCAGCCCGTTAGCGGGAGCCTACAATGAGCAGTTCTTC. Protein product: CASSPLAGAYNEQFF. The chain joins TRBV7-3 to TRBJ2-1; 9 bases align to TRBD2. The CDR3 has 15 residues. Germline V gene lookup returns CDR1 SGHTA and CDR2 FQGTGA. The trim removed 5 bases at V and 2 bases at J, leaving 4 bases unmatched.

The gene calls are TRBV5-1 and TRBJ2-2; a weak D match, TRBD1 (5 bases). With 1 base removed from V and 0 bases from J, the gap between germline ends came to 7 bases. CDR3 length equals 15 residues. In germline, CDR1 is SGHRS, CDR2 YFSETQ. The CDR3 is CASSLYRSNTGELFF. The CDR3 region has the DNA TGCGCCAGCAGCTTGTACAGGTCGAACACCGGGGAGCTGTTTTTT. The full variable domain, rest sourced from reference TRBV5-1 and TRBJ2-2, is KAGVTQTPRYLIKTRGQQVTLSCSPISGHRSVSWYQQTPGQGLQFLFEYFSETQRNKGNFPGRFSGRQFSNSRSEMNVSTLELGDSALYLCASSLYRSNTGELFFGEGSRLTVL.

CDR3 sequence: CASGLVNEQFF. DNA for the CDR3: TGTGCTAGTGGTTTGGTCAATGAGCAGTTCTTC. J is TRBJ2-1 and V is TRBV12-5; D unclear. This CDR3 is built from 11 residues. Germline V CDR1 and CDR2: LGHNT, FRNRAP. V dropped 0 bases and J dropped 6 bases, with 0 bases sitting between them.

The chain employs TRBV10-3 and TRBJ2-1; D is uncertain. This CDR3 has 12 residues. The V gene's germline CDR1 is ENHRY and CDR2 SYGVKD. V gave up 4 bases and J gave up 7 bases, with 8 bases separating them. CDR3 sequence reads: CAISGVQNEQFF. The CDR3, as DNA: TGTGCCATCAGTGGTGTCCAAAATGAGCAGTTCTTC.

This chain uses TRBV19 with TRBJ2-7; no clear D gene. The V gene's germline CDR1 is LNHDA and CDR2 SQIVND (reference sequence). The ends were cut back, 3 bases at V and 3 bases at J, with 9 bases in the middle. The CDR3 extends over 13 amino acids. The CDR3 sequence: CASSINVGYEQYF. For the CDR3, the DNA is TGTGCCAGTAGTATCAACGTCGGCTACGAGCAGTACTTC. Full variable domain (rest looked up from reference TRBV19 and TRBJ2-7): DGGITQSPKYLFRKEGQNVTLSCEQNLNHDAMYWYRQDPGQGLRLIYYSQIVNDFQKGDIAEGYSVSREKKESFPLTVTSAQKNPTAFYLCASSINVGYEQYFGPGTRLTVT.

This rearrangement joins TRBV5-1 to TRBJ2-1; D possibly corresponds to TRBD1 (5 bases). CDR3 size: 14 residues. V dropped 2 bases and J dropped 8 bases, with 14 bases sitting between them. Looked up from germline, CDR1 is SGHRS and CDR2 is YFSETQ. The CDR3 DNA is TGCGCCAGCAGCTTCTCTAACCAGGGTGATGAGCAGTTCTTC. This codes for CASSFSNQGDEQFF.

The chain has TRBV24-1 and TRBJ2-2, with D perhaps matching TRBD1 (6 bases). From germline, CDR1 is KGHDR and CDR2 SFDVKD. The V gene lost 2 bases and the J gene lost 8 bases, with 8 bases spanning the gap. The CDR3 sequence is 13 residues long. The CDR3: CATSDSGQGELFF. DNA for the CDR3: TGTGCCACCAGTGATTCCGGACAGGGGGAGCTGTTTTTT.

The V gene is TRBV19, the J gene TRBJ2-1; possibly TRBD1 for D (6 bases). V was cut by 5 bases and J by 1 base, with 12 bases left in between. From germline, CDR1 is LNHDA and CDR2 SQIVND (reference sequence). The CDR3 totals 15 residues. DNA for the CDR3: TGTGCCAGTAGTGTACGGGACACATCCTACAATGAGCAGTTCTTC. The encoded protein is CASSVRDTSYNEQFF.

This chain links TRBV4-1 with TRBJ2-4, with D possibly being TRBD1 (7 bases). CDR1 MGHRA and CDR2 YSYEKL come from the germline V gene. This CDR3 spans 14 amino acids. Trimming cost V 0 bases and J 9 bases, with 12 bases left between them. The CDR3 protein is CASSQEGQGGIQYF. The CDR3 nucleotides read TGCGCCAGCAGCCAAGAAGGTCAGGGGGGCATTCAGTACTTC.